The sample holds a few counts of the clone carrying this T cell receptor beta chain. TCRdb's table, derived via immunoSEQ multiplex PCR, lists solely in-frame clones and lacks some. Here the sample spans some 2.1 million clones, just under 95% being singletons. Naive CD8 cells lacked CD45RO, underwent positive selection for CCR7 and left out terminally differentiated effector memory CD45RA+ cells. The source of the sample is a study of shared clonotypes between healthy human individuals. The V gene end was trimmed by 5 bases and the J gene end by 2 bases; junction bases not matched to a gene: 6. The CDR3 is 14 amino acids. Germline V gene sequence: CDR1 MDHEN, CDR2 SYDVKM.

The V gene is TRBV28, the J gene TRBJ2-7; 7 nucleotides align to TRBD2. This receptor was obtained from a man younger than 35 in good health. Some clones in this sample may be carry-over from other donors' samples. The sample consisted of naive CD8+ T cells from PBMCs. The CDR3 bases are TGTGCCAGCAGTGGACTAGTGTCCCCCTACGAGCAGTACTTC. As protein: CASSGLVSPYEQYF.